These 8 T cell receptor beta chains were all obtained from the same sample, sequenced in a study of spatial heterogeneity in lung cancer. TCRdb reprocessed the 5' RACE reads via MiXCR and lists one record per CDR3 protein. The table has almost 75,000 distinct CDR3 sequences, about an eighth seen once; the top ten hold approximately 7%. Stated time point: sample taken at primary tumor resection. Unsorted whole RNA of tumor, nontumor lung or frozen PBMC was sequenced. The sequenced sample was PBMCs, obtained at surgery. The origin of the receptors is a male donor with early-stage non-small cell lung cancer.

This clonotype was found many times. The chain is built from TRBV27 and TRBJ2-1, with D tentatively TRBD2 (6 bases). With 0 bases removed from V and 2 bases from J, the gap between germline ends came to 14 bases. CDR1 MNHEY and CDR2 SMNVEV come from the germline V gene (reference sequence). CDR3 length equals 17 residues. CDR3 in DNA: TGTGCCAGCAGTTTATCGTGGGGGGACTTGCCCTACAATGAGCAGTTCTTC. Protein product: CASSLSWGDLPYNEQFF.

This clonotype showed up just a few times. The chain carries TRBV2 and TRBJ2-5; no definite D call. V lost 8 bases to trimming and J lost 0 bases, with 10 bases between them. The germline CDR1 and CDR2 sequences are SNHLY and FYNNEI. The length of the CDR3 is 13 residues. CDR3: CASVNRNQETQYF. The CDR3 bases are TGTGCCAGCGTAAACAGAAACCAAGAGACCCAGTACTTC. The complete variable domain, with remaining parts taken from reference TRBV2 and TRBJ2-5, reads EPEVTQTPSHQVTQMGQEVILRCVPISNHLYFYWYRQILGQKVEFLVSFYNNEISEKSEIFDDQFSVERPDGSNFTLKIRSTKLEDSAMYFCASVNRNQETQYFGPGTRLLVL.

This clonotype was counted between two and nine times. This chain links TRBV6-1 with TRBJ2-5; the D is unclear. The CDR3 has 14 residues. The germline V gene encodes CDR1 MNHNS and CDR2 SASEGT. V was cut by 1 base and J by 3 bases, with 9 bases left in between. The CDR3: CASSEGFGKETQYF. As DNA, the CDR3 is TGTGCCAGCAGTGAAGGGTTTGGGAAAGAGACCCAGTACTTC.

The rearrangement joins TRBV7-9 to TRBJ2-5, with D perhaps matching TRBD2 (5 bases). Germline V gene data show CDR1 as SEHNR and CDR2 as FQNEAQ (reference sequence). This CDR3 spans 13 amino acids. V lost 5 bases and J lost 4, with 11 bases in between. The CDR3 DNA follows: TGTGCCAGCAGCCTCCGAGGGTCAGAGACCCAGTACTTC. Translated: CASSLRGSETQYF.

This CDR3 reads CSGGLGQETQYF. CDR3 in DNA: TGCAGCGGTGGACTAGGGCAAGAGACCCAGTACTTC. V and J are TRBV29-1 and TRBJ2-5, with 7 bases identical to TRBD2. V was clipped by 7 bases and J by 2 bases; unmatched bases: 4. The CDR3 contains 12 residues. From germline, CDR1 is SQVTM and CDR2 ANQGSEA.

The V call is TRBV28, the J call TRBJ2-5; 8 positions agree with TRBD1. V was pared by 4 bases and J by 4 bases, with 2 bases of the junction left unmatched. The length of the CDR3 is 13 residues. CDR1 is MDHEN and CDR2 is SYDVKM in the germline V gene. The CDR3 DNA follows: TGTGCCAGCAGTTCCAGGGGGCTAGAGACCCAGTACTTC. It is translated as CASSSRGLETQYF.

This clonotype was counted between two and nine times. The chain links TRBV7-8 to TRBJ1-1; 9 nucleotides line up with TRBD1. Germline trimming cut 7 bases from V and 5 bases from J; bases unmatched to any gene: 8. Germline V CDR1 and CDR2: SGHVS, FQNEAQ. This CDR3 comprises 14 residues. The CDR3 spells CASTLQGAGTEAFF. In DNA form, the CDR3 reads TGTGCCAGCACCCTACAGGGGGCGGGTACTGAAGCTTTCTTT.

The sample holds a few counts of this clonotype. V usage is TRBV5-6 and J usage is TRBJ2-7, with D perhaps matching TRBD2 (6 bases). The CDR3 covers 15 residues. Between the trimmed V and J ends, which lost 4 bases and 2 bases, there was a span of 16 bases. CDR1 is SGHDT, CDR2 YYEEEE, per germline. The CDR3 sequence is CASSPGGGAPYEQYF. The CDR3 DNA is TGTGCCAGCAGCCCTGGCGGAGGGGCCCCCTACGAGCAGTACTTC. Complete variable domain (other parts from reference TRBV5-6 and TRBJ2-7): DAGVTQSPTHLIKTRGQQVTLRCSPKSGHDTVSWYQQALGQGPQFIFQYYEEEERQRGNFPDRFSGHQFPNYSSELNVNALLLGDSALYLCASSPGGGAPYEQYFGPGTRLTVT.